The next 29 T cell receptor beta chains were all read from a single sample in a study of blood T cell repertoires in COVID-19. TCRdb's copy holds only in-frame clones and misses some; the assay was immunoSEQ multiplex PCR. The repertoire includes around 84,000 clones, around 87% of them detected once, and 8% sits in the top ten. Specimen: peripheral blood. Receptors were obtained from a man older than 75 with active or convalescent COVID-19.

This clone was counted a few times. The chain joins TRBV30 to TRBJ1-2, with TRBD1 identical over 8 bases. Germline CDR1 and CDR2: GTSNPN and SVGIG (reference sequence). This CDR3 region has 15 residues. The J segment lost 4 bases and the V segment lost 3 bases, leaving 10 bases of the junction unmatched. The CDR3 DNA is TGTGCCTGGAGCGAAACCGGGACAGGACTCTATGGCTACACCTTC. Translating it yields CAWSETGTGLYGYTF.

This clone has more than one count but fewer than ten. This rearrangement joins TRBV28 to TRBJ2-1; 9 positions agree with TRBD2. This CDR3 region has 15 residues. Germline values: CDR1 MDHEN, CDR2 SYDVKM. Germline trimming cut 2 bases from V and 6 bases from J; bases unmatched to any gene: 5. The CDR3 protein is CASSLSGGRGNEQFF. The CDR3 coding sequence is TGTGCCAGCAGTTTAAGCGGGGGGAGAGGCAATGAGCAGTTCTTC.

V is TRBV13 and J is TRBJ2-2; D gene ambiguous. Germline V CDR1 and CDR2: PRHDT, FYEKMQ (reference sequence). CDR3 length: 16 residues. V lost 2 bases and J lost 2, with 12 bases in between. Here the CDR3 reads CASSLRPGPNTGELFF. Here the CDR3 DNA reads TGTGCCAGCAGCTTACGTCCGGGTCCAAACACCGGGGAGCTGTTTTTT. Based on the CDR3 plus reference TRBV13 and TRBJ2-2, the full variable domain is AAGVIQSPRHLIKEKRETATLKCYPIPRHDTVYWYQQGPGQDPQFLISFYEKMQSDKGSIPDRFSAQQFSDYHSELNMSSLELGDSALYFCASSLRPGPNTGELFFGEGSRLTVL.

The chain recombines TRBV5-1 with TRBJ1-3, with D perhaps matching TRBD1 (6 bases). V lost 4 bases, J lost 0 bases, and 11 bases lay in between. The germline gives CDR1 SGHRS, CDR2 YFSETQ. The CDR3 covers 15 residues. The CDR3: CASSPWTVSGNTIYF. CDR3 nucleotides: TGCGCCAGCAGCCCTTGGACAGTCTCTGGAAACACCATATATTTT.

The chain has TRBV29-1 and TRBJ1-1; no firm D call. Germline V lookup: CDR1 SQVTM, CDR2 ANQGSEA. V lost 4 bases and J 4 bases, leaving 13 bases between the germline ends. CDR3 length: 13 residues. The CDR3 DNA follows: TGCAGCGTTGGAGGATGGTCGGGCACTGAAGCTTTCTTT. Protein sequence: CSVGGWSGTEAFF. The variable domain in full, with the rest retrieved from reference TRBV29-1 and TRBJ1-1, is SAVISQKPSRDICQRGTSLTIQCQVDSQVTMMFWYRQQPGQSLTLIATANQGSEATYESGFVIDKFPISRPNLTFSTLTVSNMSPEDSSIYLCSVGGWSGTEAFFGQGTRLTVV.

The genes are TRBV7-2 and TRBJ2-3, with D perhaps matching TRBD2 (5 bases). V was cut by 5 bases and J by 3 bases, with 15 bases left in between. Germline V gives CDR1 SGHTA, CDR2 FQGNSA. This CDR3 has 15 amino acids. The CDR3, as DNA: TGTGCCAGCAGCCAACCGGGCGGGTCTACAGATACGCAGTATTTT. It is translated as CASSQPGGSTDTQYF.

CDR3 in amino acids: CASSIEGHRRNQPQHF. The CDR3 nucleotides are TGTGCCAGTAGTATAGAGGGACATCGGAGGAATCAGCCCCAGCATTTT. This chain joins TRBV19 and TRBJ1-5, with D possibly being TRBD1 (6 bases). Germline V lookup: CDR1 LNHDA, CDR2 SQIVND (reference sequence). Trimming shortened V by 0 bases and J by 4 bases, and 13 bases separated the two germline ends. CDR3 length: 16 amino acids.

This chain connects TRBV5-1 to TRBJ1-4; 9 bases line up with TRBD1. With V trimmed by 0 bases and J by 0 bases, 6 bases remained unmatched. Germline CDR1 and CDR2: SGHRS and YFSETQ. The CDR3 sequence is 18 residues long. CDR3 residues: CASSLGPGQGATNEKLFF. The CDR3 bases are TGCGCCAGCAGCTTGGGGCCGGGACAGGGAGCAACTAATGAAAAACTGTTTTTT.

This clone is a singleton in its sample. The chain recombines TRBV5-1 with TRBJ2-1, with D tentatively TRBD2 (5 bases). Trimming removed 4 bases at V and 0 bases at J, with 11 bases between. Germline V gene lookup returns CDR1 SGHRS and CDR2 YFSETQ. This CDR3 has 15 amino acids. CDR3 DNA: TGCGCCAGCAGCACACGGAGGAGCTCCTACAATGAGCAGTTCTTC. Translating it yields CASSTRRSSYNEQFF.

J is TRBJ2-5 and V is TRBV24-1; possible D gene TRBD1, 5 bases. Germline values: CDR1 KGHDR, CDR2 SFDVKD. The CDR3 is 16 amino acids. The V and J ends lost 9 bases and 5 bases respectively, with 24 bases between them. CDR3 DNA sequence: TGTGCCACCGGCGGTAGGCTAGGGGATTCTGCGGAGACCCAGTACTTC. Residues: CATGGRLGDSAETQYF.

V gene TRBV9 combines with J gene TRBJ1-6; weak D call: TRBD1 (6 bases). Trimming took 1 base from V and 6 from J, leaving 8 bases between them. Germline V gene sequence: CDR1 SGDLS, CDR2 YYNGEE. This CDR3 spans 14 amino acids. CDR3 residues: CASSVHRVNSPLHF. The CDR3 DNA reads TGTGCCAGCAGCGTACACAGGGTTAATTCACCCCTCCACTTT.

Written as DNA, the CDR3 is TGTGCCAGCGAAAGAGCGAGCGGGAGGGCCGGGGAGCAGTACGTC. Its translation is CASERASGRAGEQYV. The rearrangement links TRBV2 to TRBJ2-7; TRBD2 agrees at 10 bases. The V and J ends lost 8 bases and 7 bases, in that order; junction bases with no gene match: 14. CDR1 and CDR2 from the germline V gene are SNHLY and FYNNEI. The CDR3 is 15 residues long.

The sample holds a few counts of this clone. The chain has TRBV19 and TRBJ1-5; 8 bases fit TRBD1. The CDR3 length is 17 residues. Unmatched junction bases numbered 10, after V lost 2 bases and J lost 4 bases. The V gene's germline CDR1 is LNHDA and CDR2 SQIVND (reference sequence). CDR3 nucleotide sequence: TGTGCCAGTAGTATATCCGGGGGCAGGGGGCGGAATCAGCCCCAGCATTTT. It specifies CASSISGGRGRNQPQHF.

The rearrangement uses TRBV11-2 and TRBJ1-1, with D unclear. Germline V gene data show CDR1 as SGHAT and CDR2 as FQNNGV. The CDR3 contains 14 residues. Trimming removed 3 bases at V and 2 bases at J, with 10 bases between. For the CDR3, the DNA is TGTGCCAGCAGCTTTAGGGAGTATAACACTGAAGCTTTCTTT. Protein: CASSFREYNTEAFF.

The CDR3 reads CASSWTGNEQFF. CDR3 in DNA: TGTGCCAGCAGCTGGACAGGGAATGAGCAGTTCTTC. The J gene is TRBJ2-1, the V gene TRBV7-2; 8 positions match TRBD1. Germline V gene sequence: CDR1 SGHTA, CDR2 FQGNSA. V shed 4 bases, J shed 7 bases, and the junction held 0 bases outside the gene matches. The CDR3 loop spans 12 amino acids.

The chain combines TRBV27 with TRBJ2-7; 9 nucleotides agree with TRBD1. Germline lookup yields CDR1 MNHEY and CDR2 SMNVEV (reference sequence). The junction had 10 bases not matched to a gene; V was cut back by 4 bases and J by 6 bases. This CDR3 contains 15 residues. Here the CDR3 reads CASSSAHRGRGEQYV. The CDR3 DNA is TGTGCCAGCAGTTCGGCACACAGGGGGCGCGGCGAGCAGTACGTC.

The chain uses TRBV3-1 (or the pseudogene TRBV3-2) and TRBJ2-3; D remains ambiguous. Germline V gives CDR1 LGHDT, CDR2 YNNKEL (reference sequence). V lost 2 bases and J lost 3, with 6 bases in between. The CDR3 spans 13 residues. This chain's CDR3 is CASSQLGTDTQYF. For the CDR3, the DNA is TGTGCCAGCAGCCAACTAGGAACAGATACGCAGTATTTT.

This clone was seen just once. The chain uses TRBV11-2 and TRBJ1-2; D gene unclear. Trimming took 10 bases from V and 1 from J, leaving 13 bases between them. The CDR3 consists of 13 residues. Germline-derived CDR1 and CDR2 are SGHAT and FQNNGV. CDR3 protein: CAISEANNYGYTF. CDR3 nucleotide sequence: TGTGCCATCTCGGAGGCGAATAACTATGGCTACACCTTC.

V is TRBV9 and J is TRBJ2-3; 7 bases line up with TRBD2. CDR3 length: 18 amino acids. After removal of 4 bases from V and 1 base from J, the junction contained 15 bases not matched to a gene. Germline CDR1 and CDR2: SGDLS and YYNGEE. CDR3 region: CASSLSEGASGGTDTQYF. Written as DNA, the CDR3 is TGTGCCAGCAGCCTCTCGGAGGGAGCTAGCGGAGGCACAGATACGCAGTATTTT. Drawing the rest from reference TRBV9 and TRBJ2-3, the complete variable domain is DSGVTQTPKHLITATGQRVTLRCSPRSGDLSVYWYQQSLDQGLQFLIQYYNGEERAKGNILERFSAQQFPDLHSELNLSSLELGDSALYFCASSLSEGASGGTDTQYFGPGTRLTVL.

This clone was seen a few times. The rearrangement joins TRBV21-1 to TRBJ1-6; the DNA was not compared with TRBD1, the D call given in the table. TRBV21-1 represents a pseudogene. CDR3 length: 16 amino acids. CDR3 sequence (DNA): TGTGCCAGCAGCAAAGCTGGTGGGCCTCGTCTGGCACCCCTCCACTTT. Amino acids: CASSKAGGPRLAPLHF.

Concerning this clone: This CDR3 fails to terminate in the conserved phenylalanine or tryptophan, so it likely reflects a read error. The limits of the CDR3 on the DNA are not certain, so only TCRdb's listed CDR3 is given. The gene calls are TRBV9 and TRBJ1-4; TRBD1, as called in the table, went unchecked against the DNA. Germline V gene sequence: CDR1 SGDLS, CDR2 YYNGEE. 10 amino acids form the CDR3, both terminal residues included. CDR3 region: CASSTRAGRD.

The chain joins TRBV7-9 to TRBJ2-7; TRBD2 aligns across 9 bases. With 5 bases clipped from V and 0 bases from J, the junction kept 8 bases outside the gene matches. Per the germline V gene, CDR1 is SEHNR and CDR2 is FQNEAQ (reference sequence). This CDR3 comprises 16 residues. CDR3 bases: TGTGCCAGCAGCCTGACTAGCGGTTTGAGCTCCTACGAGCAGTACGTC. It is translated as CASSLTSGLSSYEQYV.

The chain carries TRBV5-1 and TRBJ2-1, with TRBD2 matching over 8 bases. V lost 2 bases to trimming and J lost 7 bases; unmatched junction nucleotides: 8. Germline V CDR1 and CDR2: SGHRS, YFSETQ. This CDR3 has 15 residues. CDR3 nucleotide sequence: TGCGCCAGCAGCTTTTCCAGCGGGAGTTTTAATGAGCAGTTCTTC. Translated: CASSFSSGSFNEQFF. Together with reference TRBV5-1 and TRBJ2-1, the CDR3 gives the full variable domain: KAGVTQTPRYLIKTRGQQVTLSCSPISGHRSVSWYQQTPGQGLQFLFEYFSETQRNKGNFPGRFSGRQFSNSRSEMNVSTLELGDSALYLCASSFSSGSFNEQFFGPGTRLTVL.

The sample holds one count of this clone. V usage is TRBV11-3 and J usage is TRBJ2-3, with 8 bases that match TRBD1. The length of the CDR3 is 15 residues. Trimming removed 1 base from V and 3 bases from J; junction bases left unmatched: 3. CDR1 is SGHNT, CDR2 YENEEA, per germline. CDR3 residues: CASSLGQGATDTQYF. The CDR3 DNA reads as TGTGCCAGCAGCTTAGGTCAGGGGGCTACAGATACGCAGTATTTT.

The chain carries TRBV7-9 and TRBJ2-7, with TRBD2 matching 8 bases. This CDR3 has 14 amino acids. V shed 4 bases, J shed 5 bases, and the junction held 7 bases outside the gene matches. Germline assignment: CDR1 SEHNR and CDR2 FQNEAQ (reference sequence). The CDR3 DNA reads as TGTGCCAGCAGCTCACGTAGCGGGACTGACGAGCAGTACGTC. Protein sequence: CASSSRSGTDEQYV.

The chain joins TRBV6-6 to TRBJ1-6; D gene uncertain. This CDR3 is built from 12 residues. The germline V gene encodes CDR1 MNHNY and CDR2 SVGAGI (reference sequence). Trimming pared 7 bases from V and 7 bases from J, leaving 8 bases between. The CDR3 bases are TGTGCCAGCAACTACGGAAATTCACCCCTCCACTTT. Translated, it gives CASNYGNSPLHF.

This chain uses TRBV24-1 with TRBJ2-1; 8 bases map to TRBD1. CDR1 is KGHDR and CDR2 is SFDVKD in the germline V gene. After removal of 3 bases from V and 8 bases from J, the junction contained 11 bases not matched to a gene. CDR3 size: 16 residues. The CDR3 region has the DNA TGTGCCACCAGTGATCTATCAGGGGGCACCAATGATGAGCAGTTCTTC. Amino acids: CATSDLSGGTNDEQFF.

This clone was recorded a few times. The chain couples TRBV2 to TRBJ1-5; 7 nucleotides agree with TRBD1. V trimming: 6 bases; J trimming: 4 bases; junction bases outside the gene matches: 0. CDR3 size: 12 residues. Germline V gene sequence: CDR1 SNHLY, CDR2 FYNNEI. In DNA form, the CDR3 reads TGTGCCAGCAGACAGGGGAATCAGCCCCAGCATTTT. It yields the protein CASRQGNQPQHF.

The chain has TRBV30 and TRBJ1-1, with 7 positions matching TRBD1. The CDR3 contains 16 residues. Germline assignment: CDR1 GTSNPN and CDR2 SVGIG (reference sequence). V lost 4 bases and J lost 7; bases outside the gene matches: 18. The CDR3 DNA follows: TGTGCCTGGACTGTAAGTACGGGACAGACCTCGGATGAAGCTTTCTTT. This sequence encodes CAWTVSTGQTSDEAFF.